This is a list of T cell receptor beta chains from one sample in a study of regulatory T cells in long-lasting Graves disease. TCRdb used MiXCR to reprocess the multiplex PCR reads, holding one entry per CDR3 protein. Of 350,000 to 450,000 distinct CDR3 sequences in the sample, approximately 15% were seen once. The same data also contributed to another study, on T cells in Graves' hyperthyroidism and ophthalmopathy.

The sequences come from peripheral blood mononuclear cells (PBMCs), collected at new diagnosis, from a patient treated with antithyroid drugs. The receptors shown here come from a woman in her 30s with Graves disease. Both conserved end residues are part of each CDR3. The D gene is left open where the match is weak. For some rows the clone size is stated as once, few or many, or as a class when expanded; others skip it.

TRBV29-1,TRBD1,.,TRBJ2-7,CSVGTGALGLYEQYF,TGCAGCGTCGGGACAGGCGCGTTGGGGCTTTACGAGCAGTACTTC
TRBV5-1,TRBD1,few,TRBJ2-6,CASSLGGQGSSGANVLTF,TGCGCCAGCAGCTTGGGGGGACAGGGGAGCTCTGGGGCCAACGTCCTGACTTTC
TRBV20-1,.,many,TRBJ1-5,CSTQAPNQPQHF,TGCAGTACACAGGCTCCTAATCAGCCCCAGCATTTT
TRBV20-1,.,many,TRBJ1-1,CSAIRVKNTEAFF,TGCAGTGCGATAAGGGTTAAGAACACTGAAGCTTTCTTT
TRBV19,.,few,TRBJ2-7,CASSIGRNYEQYF,TGTGCCAGTAGTATCGGCAGAAACTACGAGCAGTACTTC
TRBV20-1,.,few,TRBJ1-2,CSADKADGYTF,TGCAGTGCTGACAAAGCGGATGGCTACACCTTC
TRBV12-3/TRBV12-4,.,many,TRBJ2-5,CASSSGVPRPNQYF,TGTGCCAGCAGTTCGGGGGTACCAAGACCCAACCAGTACTTC
TRBV12-3/TRBV12-4,TRBD1,.,TRBJ1-5,CASTIGQGNQPQHF,TGTGCCAGCACCATCGGACAGGGTAATCAGCCCCAGCATTTT
TRBV7-9,.,many,TRBJ2-7,CASSLGPPEQYF,TGTGCCAGCAGCTTAGGACCACCCGAGCAGTACTTC
TRBV6-1,.,few,TRBJ1-3,CASSPGNVRSTIYF,TGTGCCAGCAGTCCCGGGAACGTAAGAAGCACCATATATTTT
TRBV27,.,.,TRBJ1-5,CARSLSGDQPQHF,TGTGCCAGGAGTTTAAGTGGTGATCAGCCCCAGCATTTT
TRBV6-2/TRBV6-3,.,.,TRBJ1-1,CASSSDRAMNTEAFF,TGTGCCAGCAGTTCCGACAGAGCTATGAACACTGAAGCTTTCTTT
TRBV12-3/TRBV12-4,TRBD1,.,TRBJ2-1,CASTLGTGGYNEQFF,TGTGCCAGCACCCTAGGGACAGGGGGCTACAATGAGCAGTTCTTC
TRBV2,.,many,TRBJ2-7,CASSALAAHEQYF,TGTGCCAGCAGTGCGCTAGCAGCGCACGAGCAGTACTTC
TRBV7-8,TRBD2,many,TRBJ2-7,CASSSGLAGSYEQYF,TGTGCCAGCAGCTCCGGACTAGCGGGATCCTACGAGCAGTACTTC
TRBV9,TRBD1,many,TRBJ2-5,CASSVGPGQGLQETQYF,TGTGCCAGCAGCGTAGGCCCGGGACAGGGACTACAAGAGACCCAGTACTTC
TRBV6-5,.,few,TRBJ1-6,CASSYLAGRLSGSPLHF,TGTGCCAGCAGTTATCTCGCGGGGCGGTTATCAGGTTCACCCCTCCACTTT
TRBV10-3,.,.,TRBJ2-7,CAIKTSSNEQYF,TGTGCCATCAAGACTAGTTCAAACGAGCAGTACTTC
TRBV7-3,TRBD1,few,TRBJ2-6,CASSYTGAGANVLTF,TGTGCCAGCAGCTACACAGGGGCTGGGGCCAACGTCCTGACTTTC
TRBV6-1,.,many,TRBJ2-5,CASSEWLTGGETQYF,TGTGCCAGCAGTGAATGGTTGACAGGAGGAGAGACCCAGTACTTC
TRBV6-1,.,many,TRBJ2-7,CASSPAAEQYF,TGTGCCAGCAGCCCCGCCGCCGAGCAGTACTTC
TRBV7-2,TRBD2,few,TRBJ2-1,CASSFKGGSNNEQFF,TGTGCCAGCAGTTTCAAAGGCGGGAGTAACAATGAGCAGTTCTTC
TRBV3-1,TRBD1,few,TRBJ1-2,CASSPRDRGPSGYTF,TGTGCCAGCAGCCCCCGGGACAGGGGGCCGTCTGGCTACACCTTC
TRBV27,.,.,TRBJ2-3,CATVGGPTDTQYF,TGTGCCACCGTTGGGGGACCCACCGATACGCAGTATTTT
TRBV6-1,.,many,TRBJ1-2,CASYSLGQLNYGYTF,TGTGCCAGCTATTCCTTGGGGCAATTGAACTATGGCTACACCTTC
TRBV3-1,.,many,TRBJ2-5,CASSQDLRGSETQYF,TGTGCCAGCAGCCAAGATCTACGGGGAAGCGAGACCCAGTACTTC
TRBV27,TRBD2,many,TRBJ2-7,CASSARTSGMGEQYF,TGTGCCAGCAGTGCCAGGACTAGCGGGATGGGAGAGCAGTACTTC
TRBV29-1,TRBD1,.,TRBJ2-7,CSVEGTGTSYEQYF,TGCAGCGTTGAGGGGACAGGGACCTCCTACGAGCAGTACTTC
TRBV6-1,TRBD2,.,TRBJ2-5,CATRTSAYNEQYF,TGTGCCACCAGGACTAGCGCCTACAATGAGCAGTACTTC
TRBV13,TRBD1,few,TRBJ1-1,CASGTANTEAFF,TGTGCCAGCGGGACAGCAAACACTGAAGCTTTCTTT
TRBV6-5,TRBD2,few,TRBJ2-1,CASSYREGGHNEQFF,TGTGCCAGCAGTTACCGGGAGGGCGGCCACAATGAGCAGTTCTTC
TRBV12-3/TRBV12-4,.,many,TRBJ1-2,CASSSPPPNYGYTF,TGTGCCAGCAGCTCCCCCCCCCCTAACTATGGCTACACCTTC
TRBV4-1,TRBD2,.,TRBJ2-4,CASSQVGSGRGTKNIQYF,TGCGCCAGCAGCCAAGTTGGGAGCGGGAGGGGGACCAAAAACATTCAGTACTTC
TRBV7-9,.,many,TRBJ2-1,CASSLRGGTYNEQFF,TGTGCCAGCAGCCTCCGGGGCGGAACCTACAATGAGCAGTTCTTC
TRBV7-2,.,many,TRBJ2-7,CASSLAVGDPAYEQYF,TGTGCCAGCAGCTTAGCGGTCGGGGATCCCGCCTACGAGCAGTACTTC
TRBV2,TRBD2,.,TRBJ2-7,CASSEASGDYEQYF,TGTGCCAGCAGTGAGGCTAGCGGGGATTACGAGCAGTACTTC
TRBV7-9,TRBD2,many,TRBJ2-5,CASSHEVAGNKETQYF,TGTGCCAGCAGCCACGAGGTAGCGGGAAACAAAGAGACCCAGTACTTC